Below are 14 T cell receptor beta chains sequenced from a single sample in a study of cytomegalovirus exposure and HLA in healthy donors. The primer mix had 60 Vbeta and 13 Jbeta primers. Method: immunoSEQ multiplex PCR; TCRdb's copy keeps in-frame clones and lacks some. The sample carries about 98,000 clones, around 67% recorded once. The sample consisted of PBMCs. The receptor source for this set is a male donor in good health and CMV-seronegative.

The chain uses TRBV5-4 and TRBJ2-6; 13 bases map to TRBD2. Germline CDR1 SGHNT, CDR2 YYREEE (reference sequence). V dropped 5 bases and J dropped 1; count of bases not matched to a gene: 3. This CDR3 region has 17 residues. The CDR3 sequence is CASRPGLAGSGANVLTF. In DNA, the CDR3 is TGTGCCAGCAGACCGGGACTAGCGGGATCTGGGGCCAACGTCCTGACTTTC.

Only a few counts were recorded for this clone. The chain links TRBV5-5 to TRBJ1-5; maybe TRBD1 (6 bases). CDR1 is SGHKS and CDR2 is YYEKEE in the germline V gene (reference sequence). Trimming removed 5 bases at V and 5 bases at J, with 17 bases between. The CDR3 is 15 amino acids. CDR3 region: CASRRSYRADQPQHF. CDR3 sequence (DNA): TGTGCCAGCAGGCGCTCGTACAGGGCGGATCAGCCCCAGCATTTT.

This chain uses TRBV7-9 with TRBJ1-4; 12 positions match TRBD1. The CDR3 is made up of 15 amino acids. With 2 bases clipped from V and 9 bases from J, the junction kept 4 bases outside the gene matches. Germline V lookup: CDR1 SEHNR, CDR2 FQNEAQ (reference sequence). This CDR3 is CASSLPGTGGQKLFF. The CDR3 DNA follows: TGTGCCAGCAGCTTACCCGGGACAGGGGGCCAAAAACTGTTTTTT.

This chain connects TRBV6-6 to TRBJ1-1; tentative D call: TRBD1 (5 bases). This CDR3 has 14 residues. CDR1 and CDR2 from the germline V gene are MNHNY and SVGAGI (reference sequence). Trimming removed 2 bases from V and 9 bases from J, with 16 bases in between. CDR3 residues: CASSYETDPKKAFF. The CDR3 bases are TGTGCCAGCAGTTACGAGACAGATCCAAAGAAAGCTTTCTTT.

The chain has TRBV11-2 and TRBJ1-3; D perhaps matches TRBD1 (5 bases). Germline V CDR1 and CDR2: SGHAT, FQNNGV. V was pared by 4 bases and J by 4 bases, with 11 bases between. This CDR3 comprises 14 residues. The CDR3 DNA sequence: TGTGCCAGCAGCTCCAGGGTCTCCGGAAACACCATATATTTT. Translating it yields CASSSRVSGNTIYF.

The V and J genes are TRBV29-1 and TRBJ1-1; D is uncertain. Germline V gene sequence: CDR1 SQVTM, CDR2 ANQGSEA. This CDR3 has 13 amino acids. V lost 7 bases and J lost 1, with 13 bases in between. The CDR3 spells CSADQARNTEAFF. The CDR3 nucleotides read TGCAGCGCCGACCAAGCGAGGAACACTGAAGCTTTCTTT.

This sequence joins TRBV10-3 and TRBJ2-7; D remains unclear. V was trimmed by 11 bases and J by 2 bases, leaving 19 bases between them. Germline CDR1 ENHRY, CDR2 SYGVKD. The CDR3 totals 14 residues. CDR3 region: CAASSPGNPYEQYF. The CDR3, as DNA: TGTGCCGCTTCAAGCCCAGGTAATCCCTACGAGCAGTACTTC.

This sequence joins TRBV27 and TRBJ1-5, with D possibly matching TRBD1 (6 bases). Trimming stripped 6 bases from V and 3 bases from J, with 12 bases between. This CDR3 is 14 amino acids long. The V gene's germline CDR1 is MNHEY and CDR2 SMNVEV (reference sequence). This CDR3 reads CASSLGQHNQPQHF. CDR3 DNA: TGTGCCAGCAGCTTGGGACAACACAATCAGCCCCAGCATTTT.

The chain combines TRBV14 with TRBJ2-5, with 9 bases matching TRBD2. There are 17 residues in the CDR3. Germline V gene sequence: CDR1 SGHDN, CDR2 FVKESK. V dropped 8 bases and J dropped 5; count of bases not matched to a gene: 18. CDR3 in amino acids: CASPPYLCGGAGETQYF. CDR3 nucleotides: TGTGCCAGCCCCCCCTACCTCTGCGGGGGGGCAGGCGAGACCCAGTACTTC.

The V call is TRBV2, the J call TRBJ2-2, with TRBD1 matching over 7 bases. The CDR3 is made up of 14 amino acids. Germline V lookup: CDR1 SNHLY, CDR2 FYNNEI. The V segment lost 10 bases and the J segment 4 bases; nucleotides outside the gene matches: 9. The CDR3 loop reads CATKAQGFTGELFF. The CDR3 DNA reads TGTGCCACCAAAGCACAGGGGTTCACCGGGGAGCTGTTTTTT.

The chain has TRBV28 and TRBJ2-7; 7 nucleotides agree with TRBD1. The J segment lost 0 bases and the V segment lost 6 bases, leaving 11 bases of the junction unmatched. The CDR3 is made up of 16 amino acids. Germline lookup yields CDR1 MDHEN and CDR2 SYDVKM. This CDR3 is CASSPPSGTASYEQYF. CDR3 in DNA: TGTGCCAGCAGCCCTCCATCCGGGACAGCCTCCTACGAGCAGTACTTC.

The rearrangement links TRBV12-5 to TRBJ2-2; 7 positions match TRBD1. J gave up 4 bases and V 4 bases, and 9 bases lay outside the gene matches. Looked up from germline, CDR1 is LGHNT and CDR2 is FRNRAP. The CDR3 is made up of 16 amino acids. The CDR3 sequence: CASGWPTGSVTGELFF. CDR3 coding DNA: TGTGCTAGTGGTTGGCCGACAGGGTCGGTCACCGGGGAGCTGTTTTTT.

The CDR3 spells CAGRLGQRNSPLHF. DNA of the CDR3: TGTGCCGGCCGTCTGGGGCAGAGGAATTCACCCCTCCACTTT. This chain links TRBV2 with TRBJ1-6; the D gene is possibly TRBD1 (5 bases). The V and J ends lost 11 bases and 7 bases respectively, with 18 bases between them. This CDR3 has 14 amino acids. Germline values: CDR1 SNHLY, CDR2 FYNNEI.

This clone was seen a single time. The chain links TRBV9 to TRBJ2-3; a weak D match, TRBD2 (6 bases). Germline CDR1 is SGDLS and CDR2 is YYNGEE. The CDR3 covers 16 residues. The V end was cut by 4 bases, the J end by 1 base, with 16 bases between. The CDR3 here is CASSLNRDSGTDTQYF. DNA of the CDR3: TGTGCCAGCAGCCTAAACCGGGACTCCGGCACAGATACGCAGTATTTT.